The T cell receptor beta chain under discussion was sequenced for a study of shared clonotypes between healthy human individuals (dated by TCRdb to about 2020). About the full investigation: The cohort comprised a couple of women and a few men aged 18 to 49 years. Different laboratories and diverse techniques were used to prepare libraries and sequence TCR repertoires, to increase sequencing depth and limit assay-specific biases. To estimate repertoire size and how much clonotype sharing occurs between individuals, the study deeply sequenced the blood TCR repertoires of roughly 5 healthy adults. Per donor, leukapheresis produced somewhere between about 0.85 and 8.9 billion PBMCs. For each donor, CD4 naive and CD4 memory were each run on three plates, CD8 naive on two plates, and CD8 memory on one plate.

With respect to this clone: There is no known antigen for this receptor. Base qualities were left out, and no much larger clone turns up one base away. Different DNA sequences within this sample yield the same CDR3.

V and J lose 1 base and 2 bases, and a span of 6 bases separates them. Reading from cysteine to phenylalanine, the CDR3 counts 13 amino acids. The CDR3 DNA has 39 bases and is translated from base 1. The germline V gene encodes CDR1 SQVTM and CDR2 ANQGSEA. The full study reports these points: Larger estimated clonotype richness was generally found for naive subsets than for memory subsets. When four donors were compared, the shared fraction of clonotypes was around 5% for naive CD4, 3.5% to 4% for naive CD8, 2.3% for memory CD4, and 0.35% to 0.5% for memory CD8. Clonotypes shared by all four sorted-subset donors showed higher generation probabilities than non-shared clonotypes. Based on pairwise subsampling, the degree of clonotype sharing among donors was expected to be affected by sequencing depth. Rarefaction of sorted-subset datasets indicated incomplete sequencing despite the large sequencing depth. The small number of donors limited the genetic and exposure-history diversity represented. Sampling was restricted to blood, and TCR repertoires in tissues likely differ from the TCR repertoires found in blood.

The donors were healthy, HIV-negative adults who had no recently reported acute infections or vaccinations. Every donor was a Caucasian adult living in Nashville, Tennessee, USA. CD4+ T cells were enriched by magnetic negative selection, after which naive cells were positively selected on CD45RA and the negative fraction was taken as the memory subset. Blood was collected by leukapheresis, and PBMCs were isolated by Ficoll-Histopaque density gradient centrifugation and then cryopreserved in liquid nitrogen vapor phase. Analytical flow cytometry was used to check the purity and quantity of every magnetically sorted T cell population. Genomic DNA was isolated from each sorted fraction and quantified by UV absorbance on a Nanodrop 2000c. Using the deep immunoSEQ assay, TCR CDR3 regions were amplified from genomic DNA by multiplex PCR. Extracted genomic DNA from each cell subset was spread evenly across all wells of several immunoSEQ 96-well plates, with each plate serving as a replicate. For sorted subsets, about 0.2 ug genomic DNA, equal to about 30,000 T cell genomes, was loaded into each replicate PCR. Purified libraries were quantified with a Qubit 3.0 fluorometer, sized on a Bioanalyzer 2100, and re-quantified with the KAPA Library Quantification kit. Every immunoSEQ 96-well plate was sequenced on a separate single-read 150-cycle Illumina NextSeq 550 flow cell. Concerning the study's data processing: Because only junctional sequences without quality scores were contained in the immunoSEQ output, filtering matching that applied to full-length reads could not be performed. Sequences were annotated with PyIR, a Python wrapper for IgBLAST v1.9, and V/J genes and CDR3 were assigned using IMGT germline references. Reads were removed for weak V/J assignments (E-value above 1e-6), missing CDR3, stop codons, out-of-frame junctions, or ambiguous translated residues. V3J clonotypes were defined as sequences sharing the same inferred V gene, J gene, and CDR3 amino acid sequence. The percentage overlap between two repertoires was calculated by dividing the number of shared unique clonotypes by the size of the smaller repertoire. RTK rarefaction, the Chao1 estimator, and Recon v2.1 estimates of unobserved clonotypes were used to assess repertoire richness. For all TCRbeta clonotypes obtained by the gDNA method from a few donors, generation probabilities were computed with OLGA. The clones in this table, taken by TCRdb from immuneACCESS, are in-frame only. Not every clone is retained; where verified, under half of the shortfall comes from an unresolved V gene, and the cause of the rest is unknown. The V and J calls and the clone size are those of that table, but D and trimming were determined from the DNA. This sample has about 2.4 million clones in its table, and 90% to 95% of those were observed once. The ten largest clonotypes hold about 0.38% of the sample.

Here the chain combines TRBV29-1 and TRBJ2-1, with the D segment identity uncertain. The sequencing sample was made of naive CD4+ T cells from PBMCs. The cell subset or site label here, explained by the study, means: CD45RA+ positively selected. The receptor was isolated from a man in his late teens or twenties in good health. Some clones in this sample may be carry-over from other donors' samples. The CDR3 loop reads CSVEGAAYNEQFF. The base sequence is TGCAGCGTTGAAGGGGCCGCCTACAATGAGCAGTTCTTC.